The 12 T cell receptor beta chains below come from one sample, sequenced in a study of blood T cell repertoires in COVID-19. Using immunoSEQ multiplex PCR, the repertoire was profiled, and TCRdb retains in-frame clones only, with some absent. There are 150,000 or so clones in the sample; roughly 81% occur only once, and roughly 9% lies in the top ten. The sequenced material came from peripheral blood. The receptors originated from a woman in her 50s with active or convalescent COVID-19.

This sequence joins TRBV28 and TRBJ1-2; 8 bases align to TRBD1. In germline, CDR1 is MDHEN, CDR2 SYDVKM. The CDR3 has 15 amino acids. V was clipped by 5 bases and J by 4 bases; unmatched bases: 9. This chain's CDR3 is CASSPGTGNFYGYTF. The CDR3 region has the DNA TGTGCCAGCAGTCCGGGGACAGGAAATTTCTATGGCTACACCTTC.

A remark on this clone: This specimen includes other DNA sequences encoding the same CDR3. CDR3 region: CASSPDSYSPLHF. DNA of the CDR3: TGTGCCAGCAGCCCAGACAGTTATTCACCCCTCCACTTT. The chain employs TRBV7-2 and TRBJ1-6; perhaps TRBD1 as D (5 bases). V lost 5 bases, J lost 8 bases, and 10 bases lay in between. Per the germline V gene, CDR1 is SGHTA and CDR2 is FQGNSA. The CDR3 loop spans 13 amino acids. Filled out from reference TRBV7-2 and TRBJ1-6, the complete variable domain reads GAGVSQSPSNKVTEKGKDVELRCDPISGHTALYWYRQSLGQGLEFLIYFQGNSAPDKSGLPSDRFSAERTGGSVSTLTIQRTQQEDSAVYLCASSPDSYSPLHFGNGTRLTVT.

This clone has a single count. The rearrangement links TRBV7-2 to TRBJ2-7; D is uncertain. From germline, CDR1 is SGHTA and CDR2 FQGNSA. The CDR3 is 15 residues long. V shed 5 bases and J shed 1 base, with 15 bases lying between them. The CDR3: CASSLSGPRSYEQYF. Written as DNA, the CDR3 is TGTGCCAGCAGCCTCTCGGGTCCCAGATCCTACGAGCAGTACTTC. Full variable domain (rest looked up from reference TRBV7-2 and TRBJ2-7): GAGVSQSPSNKVTEKGKDVELRCDPISGHTALYWYRQSLGQGLEFLIYFQGNSAPDKSGLPSDRFSAERTGGSVSTLTIQRTQQEDSAVYLCASSLSGPRSYEQYFGPGTRLTVT.

CDR3 DNA sequence: TGTGCCAGTAGTATAGTCGGGACAGGGGGACGTCAGCCCCAGCATTTT. This sequence encodes CASSIVGTGGRQPQHF. V and J are TRBV19 and TRBJ1-5; 11 positions agree with TRBD1. This CDR3 is built from 16 residues. Germline V gives CDR1 LNHDA, CDR2 SQIVND (reference sequence). V trimming: 1 base; J trimming: 6 bases; junction bases outside the gene matches: 5.

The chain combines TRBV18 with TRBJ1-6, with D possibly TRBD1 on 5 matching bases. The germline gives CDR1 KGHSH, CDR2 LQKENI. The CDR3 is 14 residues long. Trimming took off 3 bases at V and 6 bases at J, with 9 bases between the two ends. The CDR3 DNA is TGTGCCAGCTCACCGGGGCGGAGTAATTCACCCCTCCACTTT. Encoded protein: CASSPGRSNSPLHF.

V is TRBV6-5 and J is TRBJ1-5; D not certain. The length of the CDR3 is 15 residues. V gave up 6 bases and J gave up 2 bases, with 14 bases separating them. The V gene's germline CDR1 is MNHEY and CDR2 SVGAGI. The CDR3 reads CASSLSWAGNQPQHF. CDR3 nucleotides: TGTGCCAGCAGCCTGTCCTGGGCAGGCAATCAGCCCCAGCATTTT.

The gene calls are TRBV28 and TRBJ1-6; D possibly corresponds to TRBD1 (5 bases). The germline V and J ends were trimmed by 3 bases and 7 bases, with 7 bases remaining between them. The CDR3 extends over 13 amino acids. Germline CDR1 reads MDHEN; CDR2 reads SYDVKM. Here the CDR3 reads CASSFGGNSPLHF. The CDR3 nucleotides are TGTGCCAGCAGTTTTGGGGGGAATTCACCCCTCCACTTT.

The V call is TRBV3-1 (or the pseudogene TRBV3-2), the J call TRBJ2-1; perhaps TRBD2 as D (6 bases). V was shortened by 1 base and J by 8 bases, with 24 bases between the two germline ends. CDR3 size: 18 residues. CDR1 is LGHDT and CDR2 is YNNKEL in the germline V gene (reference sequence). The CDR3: CASSQARAGRGTVHEQFF. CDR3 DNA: TGTGCCAGCAGCCAAGCGAGGGCGGGACGCGGTACCGTCCATGAGCAGTTCTTC.

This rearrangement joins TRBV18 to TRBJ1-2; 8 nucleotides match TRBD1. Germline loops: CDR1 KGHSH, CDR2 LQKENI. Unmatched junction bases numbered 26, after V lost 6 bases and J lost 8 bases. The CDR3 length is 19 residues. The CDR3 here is CASSPRDIKTGTGGPGYTF. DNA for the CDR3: TGTGCCAGCTCTCCGCGCGACATAAAGACCGGGACAGGAGGACCGGGCTACACCTTC.

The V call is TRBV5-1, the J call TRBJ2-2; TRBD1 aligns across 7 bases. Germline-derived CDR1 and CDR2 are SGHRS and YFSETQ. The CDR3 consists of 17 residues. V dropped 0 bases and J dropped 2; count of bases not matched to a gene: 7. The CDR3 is CASSLAATGLNTGELFF. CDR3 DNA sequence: TGCGCCAGCAGCTTGGCTGCGACAGGGCTTAACACCGGGGAGCTGTTTTTT.

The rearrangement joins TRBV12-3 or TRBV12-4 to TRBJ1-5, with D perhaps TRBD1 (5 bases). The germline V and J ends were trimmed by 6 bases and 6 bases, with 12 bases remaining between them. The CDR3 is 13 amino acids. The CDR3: CASRGQGGQPQHF. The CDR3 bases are TGTGCCAGCAGAGGGCAGGGAGGTCAGCCCCAGCATTTT.

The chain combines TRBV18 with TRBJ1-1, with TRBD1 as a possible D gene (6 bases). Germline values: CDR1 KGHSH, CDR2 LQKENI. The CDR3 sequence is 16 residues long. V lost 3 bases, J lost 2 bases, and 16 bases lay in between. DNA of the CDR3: TGTGCCAGCTCACCGCAGGGAACAGGGCGAAACACTGAAGCTTTCTTT. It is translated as CASSPQGTGRNTEAFF.